This is a list of T cell receptor beta chains from one sample in a study of OX40 agonist ivuxolimab in advanced cancers. TCRdb's table, derived via immunoSEQ multiplex PCR, lists solely in-frame clones and lacks some. This sample yields about 100,000 clones, of which around 93% are seen a single time; 0.45% to 0.65% belongs to the top ten. The sequences come from CD4+ or CD8+ T cells sorted from blood, collected in a trial of the OX40 agonist ivuxolimab. All receptors come from an adult with an advanced solid tumor such as melanoma, head and neck, liver or kidney cancer. Each CDR3 is given with its conserved first and last residue. The order of the fields is clone size, V gene, CDR3 protein. Expanded clones get a size class; other rows say once, few or many, or leave the size out.

.	TRBV21-1	CASSSAGTGRNGANVLTF
.	TRBV27	CASRTKQGAGGYTF
once	TRBV19	CASSDDRSTDTQYF
.	TRBV9	CASSISGRAPDTQYF
.	TRBV6-1	CASSGQISRDRANYGYTF
.	TRBV19	CASRPGGNYGYTF
.	TRBV6-1	CASSEIRDTGELFF
.	TRBV7-2	CASSGSGRFNEQFF
.	TRBV6-5	CASSRRGQGTGEQYF
.	TRBV4-3	CASSPAAQTEAGELFF
.	TRBV27	CASSTLRDKGRSYTF
once	TRBV1	CTSSVRKTYGYTF
.	TRBV18	CASSPSGTHGYTF
once	TRBV14	CASSQEYTRHYGYTF
.	TRBV19	CASSSRGRDTGELFF
.	TRBV5-4	CASSFVSVRDTQYF
.	TRBV10-3	CAISGGLAASLVDTQYF
few	TRBV7-2	CASSLLVTGGDGYTF
.	TRBV9	CASSRAADPGELFF
.	TRBV7-9	CASTEGTYNEQFF
.	TRBV4-1	CASSQDEGTFEAFF
.	TRBV5-1	CASSLVAGGYEQYF
once	TRBV7-9	CASSPTAVGYGYTF
.	TRBV29-1	CSVEEGPRNNNEQFF
.	TRBV29-1	CSVVRRHQETQYF
once	TRBV10-2	CASSGQGIGEQYF
.	TRBV7-2	CASSQGRSGRANEQFF
.	TRBV18	CASSLNGQGSHTEAFF
.	TRBV28	CASTGTSGLETQYF
.	TRBV7-9	CASSAGGLGTDTQYF
.	TRBV7-2	CASILSGKGNNIQYF
once	TRBV18	CASSPGGDSRNIQYF
.	TRBV5-1	CASSLISDNEQFF
.	TRBV28	CASGQSNTGELFF
.	TRBV6-1	CASSVVPVQGFNYGYTF
.	TRBV28	CASSFIWDRGLPGELFF
.	TRBV6-5	CASRGLAGGGNEQFF
.	TRBV19	CASMGGVTGANVLTF
.	TRBV28	CASSFRQGASGELFF
.	TRBV5-5	CASSSGTVQGSYGYTF
once	TRBV30	CAWTGTETWQNIQYF
.	TRBV19	CASSKTVGSLGTNEKLFF
.	TRBV5-1	CASSLEQDSYEQYF
.	TRBV28	CASRPGRVNQPQHF
.	TRBV5-1	CASSLGAGRETQYF
.	TRBV7-8	CASSRNSYEQYF
once	TRBV5-6	CASSLAAMNTEAFF
.	TRBV7-2	CASSPRGRESSYNEQFF
once	TRBV15	CATSRVGGTSYEQYF
once	TRBV7-9	CASSLLGDTEAFF